These 9 T cell receptor beta chains share one sample of origin, sequenced in a study of T cell responses to AZD1222 COVID-19 vaccine. The protocol was immunoSEQ multiplex PCR, while the TCRdb copy is restricted to in-frame clones and leaves out a portion. The table lists about 160,000 clones, roughly 90% of them singletons. Source: peripheral blood, taken on day 0 of AZD1222 vaccination. These receptors all come from an adult in good health.

This chain uses TRBV7-2 with TRBJ2-7; 7 nucleotides agree with TRBD1. Germline CDR1 reads SGHTA; CDR2 reads FQGNSA. The CDR3 contains 14 residues. V lost 4 bases to trimming and J lost 2 bases; unmatched junction nucleotides: 5. The CDR3 DNA is TGTGCCAGCAGCTCCAGGGACAGAACCTACGAGCAGTACTTC. Its translation is CASSSRDRTYEQYF.

The genes are TRBV4-1 and TRBJ2-4, with D perhaps matching TRBD1 or TRBD2 (5 bases each). CDR1 and CDR2 from the germline V gene are MGHRA and YSYEKL. Trimming left V 5 bases short and J 7 bases short, with 18 bases between. This CDR3 contains 15 residues. The CDR3 nucleotides read TGCGCCAGCAGCGAAGGGACGCCGGTACAGAACATTCAGTACTTC. Protein product: CASSEGTPVQNIQYF.

This sequence joins TRBV27 and TRBJ1-4, with D possibly matching TRBD1 (5 bases). The CDR3 is made up of 18 amino acids. CDR1 is MNHEY, CDR2 SMNVEV, per germline (reference sequence). V was shortened by 3 bases and J by 0 bases, with 17 bases between the two germline ends. This CDR3 is CASSFNGRVRSTNEKLFF. CDR3 in DNA: TGTGCCAGCAGTTTCAACGGCAGGGTGCGCTCAACTAATGAAAAACTGTTTTTT.

This rearrangement joins TRBV6-2 or TRBV6-3 to TRBJ2-5, with TRBD2 identical over 8 bases. With 2 bases clipped from V and 5 bases from J, the junction kept 4 bases outside the gene matches. The germline gives CDR1 MNHEY, CDR2 SVGEGT. There are 14 residues in the CDR3. This CDR3 reads CASSYLSGAETQYF. The CDR3 DNA reads TGTGCCAGCAGTTACCTTAGCGGGGCTGAGACCCAGTACTTC.

This clone was seen only a few times. J is TRBJ1-4 and V is TRBV4-3, with a possible D match to TRBD1 (5 bases). Trimming shortened V by 0 bases and J by 7 bases, and 15 bases separated the two germline ends. Germline lookup yields CDR1 LGHNA and CDR2 YSLEER. The CDR3 spans 16 residues. CDR3 coding DNA: TGCGCCAGCAGCCAAGATATATCGGGGCTCGGTGAAAAACTGTTTTTT. Its translation is CASSQDISGLGEKLFF.

This rearrangement joins TRBV2 to TRBJ2-1; 8 nucleotides agree with TRBD1. Trimming cost V 11 bases and J 5 bases; bases outside gene matches: 11. The CDR3 sequence is 14 residues long. From germline, CDR1 is SNHLY and CDR2 FYNNEI. CDR3 nucleotides: TGTGCCCTACGGACAGGGCGGAACCACAATGAGCAGTTCTTC. Translating gives CALRTGRNHNEQFF.

The chain has TRBV4-3 and TRBJ1-4; 10 positions match TRBD1. V lost 1 base to trimming and J lost 6 bases; unmatched junction nucleotides: 11. The germline V gene has CDR1 LGHNA and CDR2 YSLEER. The CDR3 has 18 residues. The CDR3 region is CASSQAITTGGIYEKLFF. DNA of the CDR3: TGCGCCAGCAGCCAAGCTATTACGACAGGGGGCATCTATGAAAAACTGTTTTTT.

The chain has TRBV11-2 and TRBJ2-2; D is ambiguous. V was trimmed by 5 bases and J by 8 bases, leaving 21 bases between them. The germline V gene has CDR1 SGHAT and CDR2 FQNNGV. The CDR3 has 16 amino acids. The CDR3 is CASSPEQAFLPGELFF. In DNA form, the CDR3 reads TGTGCCAGCAGCCCAGAGCAGGCTTTTCTTCCTGGGGAGCTGTTTTTT.

The chain combines TRBV4-2 with TRBJ2-5, with 8 bases identical to TRBD1. From germline, CDR1 is LGHNA and CDR2 YNFKEQ. V gave up 0 bases and J gave up 2 bases; unmatched junction bases: 20. CDR3 size: 21 residues. The CDR3 protein is CASSQEMGARGLLQIQETQYF. CDR3 DNA: TGTGCCAGCAGCCAAGAAATGGGAGCCAGGGGGCTGCTCCAAATTCAAGAGACCCAGTACTTC.